A single sample gave rise to the 30 T cell receptor beta chains below, sequenced in a study of OX40 agonist ivuxolimab in advanced cancers. TCRdb keeps only in-frame clones here, not all; method: immunoSEQ multiplex PCR. The sample lists some 43,000 clones; more than 75% were seen once. This specimen was CD4+ or CD8+ T cells sorted from blood, taken in a trial of the OX40 agonist ivuxolimab. Source of these receptors: an adult with an advanced solid tumor such as melanoma, head and neck, liver or kidney cancer.

V usage is TRBV7-2 and J usage is TRBJ2-7; TRBD1 matches at 7 bases. With 5 bases clipped from V and 0 bases from J, the junction kept 10 bases outside the gene matches. Germline V gene data show CDR1 as SGHTA and CDR2 as FQGNSA. This CDR3 has 16 residues. CDR3 region: CASSPDAGGSSYEQYF. For the CDR3, the DNA is TGTGCCAGCAGCCCAGACGCAGGGGGTAGCTCCTACGAGCAGTACTTC.

This clone showed up just a few times. V is TRBV5-1 and J is TRBJ1-2; the D is unclear. Trimming left V 0 bases short and J 4 bases short, with 10 bases between. The V gene's germline CDR1 is SGHRS and CDR2 YFSETQ. The length of the CDR3 is 14 residues. The CDR3 protein is CASSLVGGSYGYTF. CDR3 nucleotides: TGCGCCAGCAGCTTGGTGGGAGGATCCTATGGCTACACCTTC.

The chain links TRBV7-9 to TRBJ2-1; 7 bases fit TRBD2. CDR3 size: 13 residues. Germline CDR1 SEHNR, CDR2 FQNEAQ (reference sequence). J was trimmed by 9 bases and V by 1 base; bases with no gene match: 3. In DNA, the CDR3 is TGTGCCAGCAGCTTAGTGAGCGGGACTGAGCAGTTCTTC. This sequence encodes CASSLVSGTEQFF. The full variable domain, completed using reference TRBV7-9 and TRBJ2-1, is DTGVSQNPRHKITKRGQNVTFRCDPISEHNRLYWYRQTLGQGPEFLTYFQNEAQLEKSRLLSDRFSAERPKGSFSTLEIQRTEQGDSAMYLCASSLVSGTEQFFGPGTRLTVL.

The genes are TRBV7-9 and TRBJ2-3; D unclear. The length of the CDR3 is 14 residues. V lost 5 bases and J 6 bases, leaving 15 bases between the germline ends. CDR1 SEHNR and CDR2 FQNEAQ come from the germline V gene (reference sequence). As DNA, the CDR3 is TGTGCCAGCAGCCCTCTCTGGGCCGGGGATACGCAGTATTTT. Its protein is CASSPLWAGDTQYF.

The V call is TRBV7-3, the J call TRBJ2-3, with D perhaps being TRBD1 or TRBD2 (5 bases each). Germline V gives CDR1 SGHTA, CDR2 FQGTGA. The CDR3 runs 17 residues. Trimming took 0 bases from V and 0 from J, leaving 13 bases between them. The CDR3 coding sequence is TGTGCCAGCAGCTTAACGGGGCCTAGGACTAGCACAGATACGCAGTATTTT. It codes for CASSLTGPRTSTDTQYF.

The chain recombines TRBV7-2 with TRBJ2-7, with D perhaps matching TRBD2 (6 bases). The CDR3 spans 16 residues. Trimming removed 6 bases from V and 1 base from J, with 19 bases in between. Germline CDR1 and CDR2: SGHTA and FQGNSA. CDR3: CASREVGGIRSYEQYF. In DNA, the CDR3 is TGTGCCAGCAGAGAAGTTGGGGGGATCCGTTCCTACGAGCAGTACTTC.

This chain joins TRBV2 and TRBJ1-1, with 9 nucleotides matching TRBD1. The ends lost 11 bases at V and 5 bases at J; junction bases unmatched: 15. Germline loops: CDR1 SNHLY, CDR2 FYNNEI. This CDR3 spans 15 amino acids. CDR3 DNA: TGTGCCGCAAGGCCCCGGGACAGGGAGATTACTGAAGCTTTCTTT. It is translated as CAARPRDREITEAFF.

The chain carries TRBV4-1 and TRBJ1-2; 7 nucleotides line up with TRBD1. This CDR3 contains 15 residues. V dropped 6 bases and J dropped 2; count of bases not matched to a gene: 9. Germline loops: CDR1 MGHRA, CDR2 YSYEKL. The CDR3 nucleotides are TGCGCCAGCAGAAGTACAGGGGCACGGAACTATGGCTACACCTTC. Protein product: CASRSTGARNYGYTF.

This clone was seen just once. The chain combines TRBV30 with TRBJ2-5, with 8 positions matching TRBD2. Per the germline V gene, CDR1 is GTSNPN and CDR2 is SVGIG (reference sequence). Trimming at V came to 1 base and at J to 2 bases, leaving 6 bases not matched to a gene. The CDR3 contains 15 residues. The CDR3 loop reads CAWSELSGGQETQYF. The CDR3 nucleotides are TGTGCCTGGAGTGAACTGAGCGGGGGACAAGAGACCCAGTACTTC.

The V and J genes are TRBV2 and TRBJ1-5; D gene uncertain. The CDR3 covers 12 residues. The germline CDR1 and CDR2 sequences are SNHLY and FYNNEI. V was cut by 8 bases and J by 6 bases, with 11 bases left in between. The CDR3 DNA reads TGTGCCAGCGGTTTCGGGTTTCAGCCCCAGCATTTT. Its translation: CASGFGFQPQHF.

The chain couples TRBV6-5 to TRBJ1-5; 7 bases match TRBD1. V was clipped by 6 bases and J by 5 bases; unmatched bases: 10. The CDR3 is 15 residues long. Germline CDR1 and CDR2: MNHEY and SVGAGI. Written as DNA, the CDR3 is TGTGCCAGCAGAAGCACCGGGACAGCGTATCAGCCCCAGCATTTT. Translated: CASRSTGTAYQPQHF.

The V gene is TRBV21-1, the J gene TRBJ2-7; TRBD1, as called in the table, went unchecked against the DNA. TRBV21-1 is listed as a pseudogene. The CDR3 has 15 residues. CDR3 region: CASSKVRDKDYEQYF. CDR3 DNA: TGTGCCAGCAGCAAAGTCCGGGACAAAGACTACGAGCAGTACTTC.

V is TRBV9 and J is TRBJ2-2, with 10 bases aligning to TRBD1. The V segment lost 4 bases and the J segment 5 bases; nucleotides outside the gene matches: 5. This CDR3 comprises 15 residues. CDR1 SGDLS and CDR2 YYNGEE come from the germline V gene. Here the CDR3 reads CASSFEGQGTGELFF. Written as DNA, the CDR3 is TGTGCCAGCAGCTTCGAGGGACAGGGGACCGGGGAGCTGTTTTTT.

The genes are TRBV6-5 and TRBJ2-7; possible D gene TRBD2, 5 bases. This CDR3 comprises 12 residues. V was pared by 8 bases and J by 2 bases, with 10 bases between. Germline CDR1 is MNHEY and CDR2 is SVGAGI. The DNA for the CDR3 is TGTGCCAGCGGGGAGCCTACCTACGAGCAGTACTTC. The encoded protein is CASGEPTYEQYF.

The rearrangement uses TRBV7-9 and TRBJ2-3, with 11 positions matching TRBD2. CDR3 length: 15 amino acids. The J segment lost 2 bases and the V segment lost 4 bases, leaving 2 bases of the junction unmatched. Germline CDR1 SEHNR, CDR2 FQNEAQ (reference sequence). The CDR3 protein is CASSWGLAVTDTQYF. CDR3 nucleotide sequence: TGTGCCAGCAGCTGGGGACTAGCGGTCACAGATACGCAGTATTTT. The full variable domain, rest sourced from reference TRBV7-9 and TRBJ2-3, is DTGVSQNPRHKITKRGQNVTFRCDPISEHNRLYWYRQTLGQGPEFLTYFQNEAQLEKSRLLSDRFSAERPKGSFSTLEIQRTEQGDSAMYLCASSWGLAVTDTQYFGPGTRLTVL.

This chain connects TRBV28 to TRBJ1-1; 8 bases align to TRBD1. Germline-derived CDR1 and CDR2 are MDHEN and SYDVKM. This CDR3 contains 15 residues. Germline trimming cut 3 bases from V and 6 bases from J; bases unmatched to any gene: 9. CDR3 sequence: CASSFRDRLVAEAFF. As DNA, the CDR3 is TGTGCCAGCAGTTTCCGGGACAGGTTAGTCGCTGAAGCTTTCTTT.

The chain has TRBV9 and TRBJ2-3; 8 bases match TRBD1. This CDR3 region has 16 residues. V lost 0 bases and J lost 2; bases outside the gene matches: 5. Germline V gene data show CDR1 as SGDLS and CDR2 as YYNGEE. This CDR3 reads CASSVGTGKDTDTQYF. As DNA, the CDR3 is TGTGCCAGCAGCGTAGGGACAGGGAAAGACACAGATACGCAGTATTTT.

The chain links TRBV2 to TRBJ2-5, with 10 positions matching TRBD2. Per germline, CDR1 SNHLY and CDR2 FYNNEI. J was trimmed by 1 base and V by 5 bases; bases with no gene match: 1. The CDR3 covers 14 residues. CDR3 residues: CASSSSGGQETQYF. Here the CDR3 DNA reads TGTGCCAGCAGTTCTAGCGGGGGCCAAGAGACCCAGTACTTC.

The J gene is TRBJ1-4, the V gene TRBV11-2; the D gene is possibly TRBD1 (5 bases). CDR1 is SGHAT, CDR2 FQNNGV, per germline. The CDR3 runs to 14 residues. The V and J ends lost 2 bases and 7 bases respectively, with 11 bases between them. Here the CDR3 reads CASSLRRVGEKLFF. The CDR3, as DNA: TGTGCCAGCAGCTTACGCAGGGTGGGTGAAAAACTGTTTTTT.

The chain recombines TRBV6-6 with TRBJ2-1; TRBD1 aligns across 9 bases. The germline V gene encodes CDR1 MNHNY and CDR2 SVGAGI (reference sequence). This CDR3 has 16 amino acids. The V and J ends lost 7 bases and 5 bases, in that order; junction bases with no gene match: 12. This CDR3 is CASTRKPGQGNNEQFF. CDR3 DNA: TGTGCCAGCACCCGCAAGCCGGGACAGGGCAACAATGAGCAGTTCTTC.

The chain uses TRBV28 and TRBJ1-1; D call uncertain. Germline V gives CDR1 MDHEN, CDR2 SYDVKM. The CDR3 is 12 amino acids. V was trimmed by 6 bases and J by 1 base, leaving 6 bases between them. The DNA of the CDR3 is TGTGCCAGCAGACAGCAGAACACTGAAGCTTTCTTT. This gives the protein CASRQQNTEAFF.

The chain joins TRBV2 to TRBJ1-5, with D possibly being TRBD1 (6 bases). CDR1 and CDR2 (germline): SNHLY, FYNNEI. V lost 3 bases to trimming and J lost 7 bases, with 13 bases between them. The CDR3 totals 14 residues. The CDR3 loop reads CASSEGGGGQPQHF. DNA for the CDR3: TGTGCCAGCAGTGAGGGAGGGGGGGGACAGCCCCAGCATTTT.

The chain recombines TRBV5-1 with TRBJ2-1; 13 bases map to TRBD2. Germline-derived CDR1 and CDR2 are SGHRS and YFSETQ. The CDR3 is made up of 17 amino acids. V was pared by 3 bases and J by 0 bases, with 3 bases of the junction left unmatched. CDR3 amino acids: CASSYGTSGVSYNEQFF. CDR3 DNA: TGCGCCAGCAGCTATGGGACTAGCGGGGTCTCCTACAATGAGCAGTTCTTC.

This clone was detected once. The chain carries TRBV7-3 and TRBJ2-1; no reliable D call. CDR3 length: 17 residues. V was pared by 2 bases and J by 8 bases, with 22 bases between. The V gene's germline CDR1 is SGHTA and CDR2 FQGTGA. The CDR3 coding sequence is TGTGCCAGCAGCTTATTTCCCGCTGGATCCGGTTTAGATGAGCAGTTCTTC. This translates into CASSLFPAGSGLDEQFF.

The chain links TRBV11-3 to TRBJ2-3; possible D gene TRBD2, 5 bases. Germline V gene lookup returns CDR1 SGHNT and CDR2 YENEEA. Between the trimmed V and J ends, which lost 1 base and 3 bases, there was a span of 11 bases. This CDR3 region has 15 residues. The CDR3 coding sequence is TGTGCCAGCAGCTTAGGAGGGAGTGAGACAGATACGCAGTATTTT. Its translation: CASSLGGSETDTQYF.

This chain uses TRBV7-2 with TRBJ2-2; 8 nucleotides agree with TRBD1. CDR3 length: 14 residues. Losses at the gene ends were 4 bases for V and 4 bases for J; bases not matched to a gene: 2. The germline CDR1 and CDR2 sequences are SGHTA and FQGNSA. CDR3 region: CASSSQGATGELFF. The CDR3 region has the DNA TGTGCCAGCAGCTCTCAGGGGGCCACCGGGGAGCTGTTTTTT. Together with reference TRBV7-2 and TRBJ2-2, the CDR3 gives the full variable domain: GAGVSQSPSNKVTEKGKDVELRCDPISGHTALYWYRQSLGQGLEFLIYFQGNSAPDKSGLPSDRFSAERTGGSVSTLTIQRTQQEDSAVYLCASSSQGATGELFFGEGSRLTVL.

V and J are TRBV7-9 and TRBJ2-3; 7 bases map to TRBD2. Germline assignment: CDR1 SEHNR and CDR2 FQNEAQ (reference sequence). The CDR3 is 15 amino acids. V trimming: 2 bases; J trimming: 4 bases; junction bases outside the gene matches: 6. The CDR3 coding sequence is TGTGCCAGCAGCTTAAGAGCGGGGTCGGCAGATACGCAGTATTTT. As protein: CASSLRAGSADTQYF.

The sample holds one count of this clone. J is TRBJ1-1 and V is TRBV12-5; a possible D gene is TRBD1 (5 bases). CDR3 length equals 15 residues. V dropped 3 bases and J dropped 2 bases, with 13 bases sitting between them. CDR1 is LGHNT and CDR2 is FRNRAP in the germline V gene. CDR3 sequence: CASGFSGTANTEAFF. The CDR3 nucleotides are TGTGCTAGTGGTTTCTCCGGGACGGCCAACACTGAAGCTTTCTTT.

The chain recombines TRBV4-2 with TRBJ1-1; tentatively, D is TRBD1 (5 bases). CDR1 and CDR2 from the germline V gene are LGHNA and YNFKEQ. V dropped 0 bases and J dropped 4 bases, with 18 bases sitting between them. The CDR3 length is 17 residues. CDR3 bases: TGTGCCAGCAGCCAAGAAAGGGGCAGGGAGGAGGGCACTGAAGCTTTCTTT. It yields the protein CASSQERGREEGTEAFF.

CDR3 bases: TGTGCCGGGCAGGAGAACACTGAAGCTTTCTTT. Protein sequence: CAGQENTEAFF. This chain joins TRBV7-9 and TRBJ1-1; D gene ambiguous. The V gene lost 11 bases and the J gene lost 1 base, with 8 bases spanning the gap. The CDR3 contains 11 residues. Germline values: CDR1 SEHNR, CDR2 FQNEAQ (reference sequence).